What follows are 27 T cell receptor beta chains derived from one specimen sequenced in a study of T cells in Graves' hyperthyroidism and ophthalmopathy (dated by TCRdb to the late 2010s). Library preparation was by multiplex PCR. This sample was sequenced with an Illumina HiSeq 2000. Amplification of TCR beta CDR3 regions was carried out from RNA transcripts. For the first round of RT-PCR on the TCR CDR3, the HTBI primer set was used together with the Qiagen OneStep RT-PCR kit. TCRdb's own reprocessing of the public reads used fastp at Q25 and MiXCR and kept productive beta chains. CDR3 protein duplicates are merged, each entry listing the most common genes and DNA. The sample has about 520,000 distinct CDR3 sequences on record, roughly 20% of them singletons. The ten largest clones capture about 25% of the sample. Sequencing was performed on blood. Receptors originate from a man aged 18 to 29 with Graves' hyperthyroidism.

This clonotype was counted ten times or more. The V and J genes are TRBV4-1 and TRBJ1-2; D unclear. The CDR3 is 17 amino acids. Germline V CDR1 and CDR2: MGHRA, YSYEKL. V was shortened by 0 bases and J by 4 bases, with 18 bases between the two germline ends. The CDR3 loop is CASSQDRWSRNVYGYTF. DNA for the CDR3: TGCGCCAGCAGCCAAGATCGATGGTCGAGGAACGTCTATGGCTACACCTTC.

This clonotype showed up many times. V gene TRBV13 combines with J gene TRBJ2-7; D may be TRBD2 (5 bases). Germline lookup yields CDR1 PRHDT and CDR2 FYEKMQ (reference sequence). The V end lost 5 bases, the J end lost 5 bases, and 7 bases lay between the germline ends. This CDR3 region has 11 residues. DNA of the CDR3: TGTGCCAGCAGCACGCGGGACGAGCAGTACTTC. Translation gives CASSTRDEQYF.

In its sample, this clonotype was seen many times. CDR3 in amino acids: CASSPSGDLQYF. Here the CDR3 DNA reads TGTGCCAGCAGTCCCTCGGGGGATCTGCAGTACTTC. The chain uses TRBV12-3 or TRBV12-4 and TRBJ2-7; D is perhaps TRBD2 (6 bases). Trimming stripped 5 bases from V and 9 bases from J, with 14 bases between. This CDR3 spans 12 amino acids.

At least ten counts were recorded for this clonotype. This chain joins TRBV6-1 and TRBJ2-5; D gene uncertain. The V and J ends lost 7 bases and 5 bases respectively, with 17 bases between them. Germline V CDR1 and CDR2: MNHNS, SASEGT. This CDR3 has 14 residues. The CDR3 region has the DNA TGTGCCAGCAAAAACCGGGCCACATTCGAGACCCAGTACTTC. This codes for CASKNRATFETQYF.

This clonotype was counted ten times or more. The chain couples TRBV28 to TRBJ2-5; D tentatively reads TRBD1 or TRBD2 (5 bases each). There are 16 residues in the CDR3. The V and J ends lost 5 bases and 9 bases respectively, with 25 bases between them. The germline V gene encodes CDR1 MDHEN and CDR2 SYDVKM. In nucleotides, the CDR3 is TGTGCCAGCAGTAATCAGCATCTATTCGGGGCAGAACCCCAGTACTTC. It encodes CASSNQHLFGAEPQYF. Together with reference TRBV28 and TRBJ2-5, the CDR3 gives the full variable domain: DVKVTQSSRYLVKRTGEKVFLECVQDMDHENMFWYRQDPGLGLRLIYFSYDVKMKEKGDIPEGYSVSREKKERFSLILESASTNQTSMYLCASSNQHLFGAEPQYFGPGTRLLVL.

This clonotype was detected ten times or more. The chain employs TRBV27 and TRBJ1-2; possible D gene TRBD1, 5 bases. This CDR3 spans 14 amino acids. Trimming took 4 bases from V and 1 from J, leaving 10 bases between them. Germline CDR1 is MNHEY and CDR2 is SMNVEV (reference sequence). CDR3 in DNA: TGTGCCAGCAGTTCAGGGTTTTTTAACTATGGCTACACCTTC. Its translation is CASSSGFFNYGYTF.

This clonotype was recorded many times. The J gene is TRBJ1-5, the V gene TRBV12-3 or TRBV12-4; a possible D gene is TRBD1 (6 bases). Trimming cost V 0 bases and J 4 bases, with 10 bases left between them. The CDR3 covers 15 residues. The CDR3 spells CASSLAGGRNQPQHF. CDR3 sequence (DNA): TGTGCCAGCAGTTTAGCGGGGGGCAGAAATCAGCCCCAGCATTTT.

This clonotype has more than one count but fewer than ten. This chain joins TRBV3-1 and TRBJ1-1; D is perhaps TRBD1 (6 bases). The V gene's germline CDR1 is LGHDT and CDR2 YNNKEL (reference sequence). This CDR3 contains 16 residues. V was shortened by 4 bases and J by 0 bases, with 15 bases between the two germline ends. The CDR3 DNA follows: TGTGCCAGCAGCCCTCTCTTAGGGGACATGAACACTGAAGCTTTCTTT. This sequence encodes CASSPLLGDMNTEAFF.

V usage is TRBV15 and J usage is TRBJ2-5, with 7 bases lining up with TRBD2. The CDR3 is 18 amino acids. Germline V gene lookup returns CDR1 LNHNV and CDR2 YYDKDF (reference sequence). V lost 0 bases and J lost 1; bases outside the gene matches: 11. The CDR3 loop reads CATSRDDSQGGAQETQYF. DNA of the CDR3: TGTGCCACCAGCAGAGATGATTCCCAGGGAGGGGCCCAAGAGACCCAGTACTTC.

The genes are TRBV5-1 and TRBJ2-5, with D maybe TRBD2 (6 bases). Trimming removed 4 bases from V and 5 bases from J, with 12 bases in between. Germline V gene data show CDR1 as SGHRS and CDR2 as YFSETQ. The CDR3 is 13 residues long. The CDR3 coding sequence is TGCGCCAGCAGCCCGGGAGATTGGGAGACCCAGTACTTC. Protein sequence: CASSPGDWETQYF.

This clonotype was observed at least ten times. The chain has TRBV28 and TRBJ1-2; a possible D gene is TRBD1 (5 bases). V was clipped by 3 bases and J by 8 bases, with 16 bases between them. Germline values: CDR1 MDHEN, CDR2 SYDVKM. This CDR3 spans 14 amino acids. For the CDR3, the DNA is TGTGCCAGCAGTTTTACGGATGGAGGGGTGGGCTACACCTTC. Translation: CASSFTDGGVGYTF.

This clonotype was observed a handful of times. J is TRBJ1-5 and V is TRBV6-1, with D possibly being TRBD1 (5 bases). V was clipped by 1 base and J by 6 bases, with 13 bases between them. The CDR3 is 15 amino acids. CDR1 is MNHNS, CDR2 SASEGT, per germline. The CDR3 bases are TGTGCCAGCAGTGAAGGGGTGGGGGGGGGTCAGCCCCAGCATTTT. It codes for CASSEGVGGGQPQHF.

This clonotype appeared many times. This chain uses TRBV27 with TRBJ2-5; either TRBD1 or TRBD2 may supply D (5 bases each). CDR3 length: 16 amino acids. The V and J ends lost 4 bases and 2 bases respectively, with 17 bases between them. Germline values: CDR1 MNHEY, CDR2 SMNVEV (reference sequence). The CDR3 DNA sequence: TGTGCCAGCAGTTCCCGGGGCATCCCGTCGCAAGAGACCCAGTACTTC. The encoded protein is CASSSRGIPSQETQYF.

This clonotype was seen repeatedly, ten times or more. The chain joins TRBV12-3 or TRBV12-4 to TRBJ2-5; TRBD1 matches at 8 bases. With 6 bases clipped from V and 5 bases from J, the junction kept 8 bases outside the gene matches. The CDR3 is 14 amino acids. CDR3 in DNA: TGTGCCAGCAGCCCGTCAGGGGGCGGGGAGACCCAGTACTTC. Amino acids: CASSPSGGGETQYF.

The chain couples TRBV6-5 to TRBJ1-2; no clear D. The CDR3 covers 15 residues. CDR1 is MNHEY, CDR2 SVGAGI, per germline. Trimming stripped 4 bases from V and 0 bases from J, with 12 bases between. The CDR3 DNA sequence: TGTGCCAGCAGTTCCCGTACGTACTCTAACTATGGCTACACCTTC. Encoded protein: CASSSRTYSNYGYTF.

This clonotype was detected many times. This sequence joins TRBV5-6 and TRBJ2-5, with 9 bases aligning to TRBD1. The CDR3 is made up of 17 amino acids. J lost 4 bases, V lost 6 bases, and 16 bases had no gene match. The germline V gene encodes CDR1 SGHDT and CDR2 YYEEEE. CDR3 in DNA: TGTGCCAGCACCCCGCAAAGGGGGACAGGGAAAGGAGAGACCCAGTACTTC. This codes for CASTPQRGTGKGETQYF.

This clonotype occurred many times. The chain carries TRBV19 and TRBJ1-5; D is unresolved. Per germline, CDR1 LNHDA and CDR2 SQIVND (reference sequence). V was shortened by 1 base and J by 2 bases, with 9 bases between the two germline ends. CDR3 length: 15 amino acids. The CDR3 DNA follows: TGTGCCAGTAGTATAGGGGGTCCGGGCAATCAGCCCCAGCATTTT. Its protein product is CASSIGGPGNQPQHF.

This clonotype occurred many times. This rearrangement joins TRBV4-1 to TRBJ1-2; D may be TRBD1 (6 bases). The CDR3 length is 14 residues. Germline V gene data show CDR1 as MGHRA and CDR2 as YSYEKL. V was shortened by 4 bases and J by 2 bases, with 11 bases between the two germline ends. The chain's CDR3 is CASSPQGTNYGYTF. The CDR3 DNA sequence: TGCGCCAGCAGCCCCCAGGGGACAAACTATGGCTACACCTTC.

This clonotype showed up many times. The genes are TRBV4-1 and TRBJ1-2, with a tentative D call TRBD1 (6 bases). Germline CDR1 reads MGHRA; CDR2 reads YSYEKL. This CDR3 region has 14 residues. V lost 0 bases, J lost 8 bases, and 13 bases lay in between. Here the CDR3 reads CASSQDRQVDGYTF. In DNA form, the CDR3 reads TGCGCCAGCAGCCAAGATAGACAGGTGGACGGCTACACCTTC.

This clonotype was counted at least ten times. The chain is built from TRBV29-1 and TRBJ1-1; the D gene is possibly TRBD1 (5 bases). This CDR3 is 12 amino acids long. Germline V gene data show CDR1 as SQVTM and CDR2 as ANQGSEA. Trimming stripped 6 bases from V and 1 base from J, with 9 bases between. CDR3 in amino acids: CSVNQGNTEAFF. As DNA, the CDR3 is TGCAGCGTAAATCAGGGGAACACTGAAGCTTTCTTT. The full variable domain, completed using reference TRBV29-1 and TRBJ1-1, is SAVISQKPSRDICQRGTSLTIQCQVDSQVTMMFWYRQQPGQSLTLIATANQGSEATYESGFVIDKFPISRPNLTFSTLTVSNMSPEDSSIYLCSVNQGNTEAFFGQGTRLTVV.

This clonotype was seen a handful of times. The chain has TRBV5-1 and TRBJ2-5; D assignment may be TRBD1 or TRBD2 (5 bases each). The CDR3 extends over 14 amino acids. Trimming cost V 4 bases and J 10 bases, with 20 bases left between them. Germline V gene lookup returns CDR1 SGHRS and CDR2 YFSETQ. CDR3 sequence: CASSPGTPDAGQYF. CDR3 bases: TGCGCCAGCAGCCCCGGGACCCCCGATGCGGGCCAGTACTTC.

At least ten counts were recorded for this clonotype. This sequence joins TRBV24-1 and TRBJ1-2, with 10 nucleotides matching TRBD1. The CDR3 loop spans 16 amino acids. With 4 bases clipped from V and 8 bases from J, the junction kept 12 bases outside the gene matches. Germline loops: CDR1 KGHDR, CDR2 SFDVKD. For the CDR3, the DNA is TGTGCCACCAGTGAGGCCTTTGGGACAGGGGCTCGAGGCTACACCTTC. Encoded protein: CATSEAFGTGARGYTF.

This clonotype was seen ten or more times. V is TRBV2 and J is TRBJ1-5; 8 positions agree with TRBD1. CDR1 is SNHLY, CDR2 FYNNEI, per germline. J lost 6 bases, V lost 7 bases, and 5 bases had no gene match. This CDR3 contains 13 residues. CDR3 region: CASTGQGGQPQHF. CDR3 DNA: TGTGCCAGCACCGGACAGGGCGGTCAGCCCCAGCATTTT.

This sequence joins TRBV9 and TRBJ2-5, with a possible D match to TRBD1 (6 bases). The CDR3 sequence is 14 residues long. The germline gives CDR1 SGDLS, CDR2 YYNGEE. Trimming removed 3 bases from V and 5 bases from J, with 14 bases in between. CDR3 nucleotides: TGTGCCAGCAGCGAGGGACACCGTCCGGAGACCCAGTACTTC. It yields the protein CASSEGHRPETQYF.

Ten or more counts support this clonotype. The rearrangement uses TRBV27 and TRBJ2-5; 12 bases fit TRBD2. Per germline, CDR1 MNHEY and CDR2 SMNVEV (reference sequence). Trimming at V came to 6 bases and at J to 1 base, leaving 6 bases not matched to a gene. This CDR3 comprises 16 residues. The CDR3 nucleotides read TGTGCCAGCAGCGCTAGCGGGGGGGCTACCCAAGAGACCCAGTACTTC. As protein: CASSASGGATQETQYF.

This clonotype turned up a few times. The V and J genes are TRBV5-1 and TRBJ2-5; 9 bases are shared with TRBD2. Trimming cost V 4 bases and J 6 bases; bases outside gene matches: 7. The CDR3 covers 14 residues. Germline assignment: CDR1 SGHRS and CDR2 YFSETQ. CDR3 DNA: TGCGCCAGCAGCCAAAGCGGGGGGAGGAAGACCCAGTACTTC. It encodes CASSQSGGRKTQYF.

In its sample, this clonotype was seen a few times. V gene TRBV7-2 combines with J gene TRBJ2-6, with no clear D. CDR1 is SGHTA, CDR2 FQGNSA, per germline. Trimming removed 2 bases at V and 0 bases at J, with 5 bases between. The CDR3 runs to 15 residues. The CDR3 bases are TGTGCCAGCAGCTTACAACTCTCTGGGGCCAACGTCCTGACTTTC. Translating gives CASSLQLSGANVLTF. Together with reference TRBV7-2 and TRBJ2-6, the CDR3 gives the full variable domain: GAGVSQSPSNKVTEKGKDVELRCDPISGHTALYWYRQSLGQGLEFLIYFQGNSAPDKSGLPSDRFSAERTGGSVSTLTIQRTQQEDSAVYLCASSLQLSGANVLTFGAGSRLTVL.